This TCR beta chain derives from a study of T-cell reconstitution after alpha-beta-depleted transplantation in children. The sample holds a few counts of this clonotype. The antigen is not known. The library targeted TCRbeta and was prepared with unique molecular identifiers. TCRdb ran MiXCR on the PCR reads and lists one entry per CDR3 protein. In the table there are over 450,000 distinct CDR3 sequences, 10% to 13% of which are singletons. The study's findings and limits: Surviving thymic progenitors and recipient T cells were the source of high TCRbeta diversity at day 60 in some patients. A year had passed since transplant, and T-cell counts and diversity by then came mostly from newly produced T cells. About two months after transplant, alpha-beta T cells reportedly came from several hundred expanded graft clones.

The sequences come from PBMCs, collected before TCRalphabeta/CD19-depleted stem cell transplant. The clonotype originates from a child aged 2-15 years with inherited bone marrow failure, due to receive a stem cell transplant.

CDR3 amino acids: CASSDRAAGGPAGELFF. The CDR3 DNA reads TGCGCCAGCAGTGATCGGGCAGCGGGAGGGCCCGCCGGGGAGCTGTTTTTT. This chain joins TRBV10-1 and TRBJ2-2; 10 positions agree with TRBD2. J lost 6 bases, V lost 3 bases, and 10 bases had no gene match. This CDR3 region has 17 residues. The germline gives CDR1 WNHNN, CDR2 SYGVQD (reference sequence).